Sequencing of this T cell receptor (beta chain) was carried out in a study of T cell changes during pregnancy in multiple sclerosis. V trimming: 5 bases; J trimming: 8 bases; junction bases outside the gene matches: 4. The CDR3 contains 14 residues. Germline V gene sequence: CDR1 MNHNY, CDR2 SVGAGI (reference sequence). Assay used: immunoSEQ multiplex PCR; TCRdb lists only in-frame clones, some missing. This table has roughly 80,000 clones, about 90% appearing once. This clonotype was sampled from a female donor with multiple sclerosis, enrolled in a pregnancy study. Sample: peripheral blood, taken before pregnancy. This sequence joins TRBV6-6 and TRBJ2-3; 13 positions agree with TRBD2. This chain's CDR3 is CASSPGLAGVTQYF. The CDR3 DNA is TGTGCCAGCAGTCCTGGACTAGCGGGGGTTACGCAGTATTTT.